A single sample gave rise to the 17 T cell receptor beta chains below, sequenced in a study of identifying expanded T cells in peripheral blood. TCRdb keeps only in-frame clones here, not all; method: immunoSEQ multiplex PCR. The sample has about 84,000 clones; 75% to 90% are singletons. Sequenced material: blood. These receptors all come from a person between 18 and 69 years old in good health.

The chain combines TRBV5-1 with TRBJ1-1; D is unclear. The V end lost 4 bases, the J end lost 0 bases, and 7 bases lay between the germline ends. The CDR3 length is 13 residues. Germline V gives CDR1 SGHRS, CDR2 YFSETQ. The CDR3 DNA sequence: TGCGCCAGCAGCCACCCGATGAACACTGAAGCTTTCTTT. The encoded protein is CASSHPMNTEAFF.

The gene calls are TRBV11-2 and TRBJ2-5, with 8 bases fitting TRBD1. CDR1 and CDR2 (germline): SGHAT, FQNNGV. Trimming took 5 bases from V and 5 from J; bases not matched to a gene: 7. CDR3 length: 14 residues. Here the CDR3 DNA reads TGTGCCAGCAGCCCCCAGCGGACAGGGGAGACCCAGTACTTC. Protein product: CASSPQRTGETQYF.

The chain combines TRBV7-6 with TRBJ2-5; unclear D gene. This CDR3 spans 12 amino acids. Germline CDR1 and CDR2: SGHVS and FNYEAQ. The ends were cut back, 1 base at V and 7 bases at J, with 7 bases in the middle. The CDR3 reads CASSLVSGTQYF. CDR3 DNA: TGTGCCAGCAGCTTAGTATCCGGGACCCAGTACTTC.

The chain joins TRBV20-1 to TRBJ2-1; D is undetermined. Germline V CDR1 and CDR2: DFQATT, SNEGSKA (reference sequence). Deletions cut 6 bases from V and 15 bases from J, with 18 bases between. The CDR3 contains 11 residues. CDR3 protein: CSALTFRDRFF. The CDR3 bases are TGCAGTGCCCTCACATTTAGAGATCGGTTCTTC.

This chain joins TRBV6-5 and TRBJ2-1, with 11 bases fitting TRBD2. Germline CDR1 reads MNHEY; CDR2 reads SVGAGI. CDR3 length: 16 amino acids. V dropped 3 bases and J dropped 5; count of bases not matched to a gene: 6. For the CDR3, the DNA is TGTGCCAGCAGTTATTTTAGCGGGGGGGCCCACAATGAGCAGTTCTTC. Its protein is CASSYFSGGAHNEQFF.

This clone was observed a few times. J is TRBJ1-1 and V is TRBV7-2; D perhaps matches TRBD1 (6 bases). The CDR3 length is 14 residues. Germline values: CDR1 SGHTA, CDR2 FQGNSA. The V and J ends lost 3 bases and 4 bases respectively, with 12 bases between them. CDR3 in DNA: TGTGCCAGCAGCTTTTGGGGGCAGCGCACTGAAGCTTTCTTT. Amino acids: CASSFWGQRTEAFF.

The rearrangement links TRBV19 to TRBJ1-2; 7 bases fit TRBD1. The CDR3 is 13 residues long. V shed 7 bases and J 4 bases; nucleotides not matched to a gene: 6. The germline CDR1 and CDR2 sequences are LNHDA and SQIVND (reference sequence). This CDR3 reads CASNTGVGYGYTF. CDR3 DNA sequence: TGTGCCAGTAATACAGGGGTGGGCTATGGCTACACCTTC.

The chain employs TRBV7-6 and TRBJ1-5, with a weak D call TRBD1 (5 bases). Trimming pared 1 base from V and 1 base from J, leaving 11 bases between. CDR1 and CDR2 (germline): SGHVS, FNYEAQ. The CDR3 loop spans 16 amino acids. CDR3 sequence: CASSLGTRDSNQPQHF. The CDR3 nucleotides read TGTGCCAGCAGCTTAGGAACCCGGGACAGCAATCAGCCCCAGCATTTT.

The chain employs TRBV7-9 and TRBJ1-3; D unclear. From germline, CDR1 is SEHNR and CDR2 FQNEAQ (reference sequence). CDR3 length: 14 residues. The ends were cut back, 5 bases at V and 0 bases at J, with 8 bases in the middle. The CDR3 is CASSPDISGNTIYF. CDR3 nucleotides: TGTGCCAGCAGCCCTGACATCTCTGGAAACACCATATATTTT. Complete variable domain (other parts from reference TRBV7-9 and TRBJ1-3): DTGVSQNPRHKITKRGQNVTFRCDPISEHNRLYWYRQTLGQGPEFLTYFQNEAQLEKSRLLSDRFSAERPKGSFSTLEIQRTEQGDSAMYLCASSPDISGNTIYFGEGSWLTVV.

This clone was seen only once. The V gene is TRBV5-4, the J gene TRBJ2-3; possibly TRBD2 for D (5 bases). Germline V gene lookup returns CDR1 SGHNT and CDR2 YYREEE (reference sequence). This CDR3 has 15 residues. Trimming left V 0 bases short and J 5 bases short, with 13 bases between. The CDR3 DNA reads TGTGCCAGCAGCTTGGAGACATCGGCGGGAGATACGCAGTATTTT. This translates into CASSLETSAGDTQYF.

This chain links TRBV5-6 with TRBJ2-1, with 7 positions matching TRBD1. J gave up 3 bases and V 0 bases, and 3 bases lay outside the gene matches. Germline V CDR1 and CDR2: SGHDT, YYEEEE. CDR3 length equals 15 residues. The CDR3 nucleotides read TGTGCCAGCAGCTTGGTGTGGGACAGCTACAATGAGCAGTTCTTC. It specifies CASSLVWDSYNEQFF.

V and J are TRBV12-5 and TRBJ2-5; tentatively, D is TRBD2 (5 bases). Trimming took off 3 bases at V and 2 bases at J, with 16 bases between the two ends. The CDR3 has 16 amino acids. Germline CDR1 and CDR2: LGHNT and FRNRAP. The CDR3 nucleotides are TGTGCTAGTGGTTTCGGTAAGGGAGAGGTACAAGAGACCCAGTACTTC. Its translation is CASGFGKGEVQETQYF.

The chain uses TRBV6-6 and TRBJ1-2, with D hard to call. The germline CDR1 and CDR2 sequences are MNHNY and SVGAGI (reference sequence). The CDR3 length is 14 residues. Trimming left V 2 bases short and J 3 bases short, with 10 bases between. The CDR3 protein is CASSYNEADYGYTF. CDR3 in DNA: TGTGCCAGCAGTTACAACGAAGCCGACTATGGCTACACCTTC.

CDR3 protein: CASSLVGGNTEAFF. CDR3 coding DNA: TGTGCCAGCAGCTTAGTGGGGGGGAACACTGAAGCTTTCTTT. The chain carries TRBV7-2 and TRBJ1-1, with D possibly matching TRBD1 (5 bases). Germline values: CDR1 SGHTA, CDR2 FQGNSA. Trimming shortened V by 1 base and J by 1 base, and 7 bases separated the two germline ends. The CDR3 covers 14 residues.

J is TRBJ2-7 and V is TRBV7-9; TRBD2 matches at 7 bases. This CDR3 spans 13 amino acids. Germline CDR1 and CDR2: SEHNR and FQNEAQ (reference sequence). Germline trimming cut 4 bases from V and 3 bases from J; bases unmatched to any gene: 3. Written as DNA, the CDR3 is TGTGCCAGCAGCTCGGGCGGGGGCTACGAGCAGTACTTC. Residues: CASSSGGGYEQYF.

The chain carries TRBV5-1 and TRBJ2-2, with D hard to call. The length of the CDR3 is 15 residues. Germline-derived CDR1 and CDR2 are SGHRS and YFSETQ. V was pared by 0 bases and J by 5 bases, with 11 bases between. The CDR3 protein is CASSLGQIGTGELFF. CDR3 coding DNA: TGCGCCAGCAGCTTGGGCCAGATAGGAACCGGGGAGCTGTTTTTT.

The CDR3 DNA reads as TGTGCCAGTAGTATAGAAACATCCAACTCCATTGAAAAACTGTTTTTT. Translation: CASSIETSNSIEKLFF. J is TRBJ1-4 and V is TRBV19; D remains ambiguous. The CDR3 extends over 16 amino acids. Germline CDR1 LNHDA, CDR2 SQIVND (reference sequence). The germline V and J ends were trimmed by 0 bases and 7 bases, with 15 bases remaining between them.